This passage covers 9 T cell receptor beta chains from one sample sequenced in a study of T-cell reconstitution after alpha-beta-depleted transplantation in children. It was with unique molecular identifiers that the TCRbeta library was prepared. One entry per CDR3 protein results from TCRdb running MiXCR on the PCR reads. There are 450,000 to 550,000 distinct CDR3 sequences in the sample; over 10% occur only once, and 12% to 15% lies in the top ten. The sample was PBMCs, mostly from graft donor cells, taken 180 days after TCRalphabeta/CD19-depleted stem cell transplant. The receptor source for this set is a female patient aged 2-10 years who had a stem cell transplant for aplastic anemia, so the T cells may come from the graft donor.

The gene calls are TRBV13 and TRBJ2-3; possibly TRBD2 for D (6 bases). Germline V lookup: CDR1 PRHDT, CDR2 FYEKMQ (reference sequence). The CDR3 is 13 residues long. Trimming pared 7 bases from V and 2 bases from J, leaving 10 bases between. CDR3 sequence: CASIRGITDTQYF. The CDR3 DNA reads TGTGCCAGCATCCGCGGGATCACAGATACGCAGTATTTT.

The sample holds a few counts of this clonotype. The J gene is TRBJ1-3, the V gene TRBV12-3 or TRBV12-4; D gene ambiguous. V was shortened by 6 bases and J by 2 bases, with 8 bases between the two germline ends. The CDR3 length is 13 residues. The CDR3 loop reads CASRESAGNTIYF. The CDR3 nucleotides read TGTGCCAGCAGGGAATCGGCTGGAAACACCATATATTTT.

Regarding this clonotype: This may come from a read error, since a much larger clone is one base off. This chain joins TRBV28 and TRBJ2-7; D is unresolved. The CDR3 length is 11 residues. Trimming stripped 3 bases from V and 3 bases from J, with 3 bases between. Looked up from germline, CDR1 is MDHEN and CDR2 is SYDVKM. CDR3 DNA sequence: TGTGCCAGCAGTTTGCACTACGAGCAGTACTTC. Its protein is CASSLHYEQYF.

DNA for the CDR3: TGTGCCAGCAGCGCCACTAGCGGGAGGGCCCTGGAGACCCAGTACTTC. Its translation: CASSATSGRALETQYF. The V and J genes are TRBV7-2 and TRBJ2-5; 13 bases line up with TRBD2. This CDR3 spans 16 amino acids. CDR1 is SGHTA and CDR2 is FQGNSA in the germline V gene. With V trimmed by 5 bases and J by 5 bases, 8 bases remained unmatched.

This clonotype was observed a handful of times. The chain is built from TRBV29-1 and TRBJ2-7; D is undetermined. The germline V gene encodes CDR1 SQVTM and CDR2 ANQGSEA. The CDR3 length is 15 residues. Between the trimmed V and J ends, which lost 0 bases and 2 bases, there was a span of 14 bases. In DNA, the CDR3 is TGCAGCGTTGAAGATCACAAGAGGTCCACCTACGAGCAGTACTTC. Its translation is CSVEDHKRSTYEQYF.

The gene calls are TRBV12-3 or TRBV12-4 and TRBJ2-5, with 8 positions matching TRBD2. The V and J ends lost 6 bases and 5 bases, in that order; junction bases with no gene match: 14. This CDR3 has 16 amino acids. The CDR3 DNA sequence: TGTGCCAGCAGCCCCGGGGGGGGCACCTTTGGCGAGACCCAGTACTTC. Translating gives CASSPGGGTFGETQYF.

This clonotype was counted only a few times. This rearrangement joins TRBV3-1 to TRBJ2-3, with TRBD1 matching 7 bases. The germline CDR1 and CDR2 sequences are LGHDT and YNNKEL (reference sequence). J gave up 0 bases and V 4 bases, and 7 bases lay outside the gene matches. The length of the CDR3 is 16 residues. The CDR3 sequence is CASSPQGITSTDTQYF. CDR3 sequence (DNA): TGTGCCAGCAGCCCACAGGGGATAACTAGCACAGATACGCAGTATTTT.

The chain joins TRBV5-1 to TRBJ2-1; TRBD2 matches 10 bases. The CDR3 sequence is 14 residues long. With 6 bases clipped from V and 8 bases from J, the junction kept 8 bases outside the gene matches. Per the germline V gene, CDR1 is SGHRS and CDR2 is YFSETQ. The DNA of the CDR3 is TGCGCCAGCAAGGGTACAGCGGGAGGGGATGAGCAGTTCTTC. Amino acid sequence: CASKGTAGGDEQFF.

CDR3 sequence: CASSVTGTTGELFF. In nucleotides, the CDR3 is TGTGCCAGCAGCGTAACCGGAACCACCGGGGAGCTGTTTTTT. This chain joins TRBV9 and TRBJ2-2; D is ambiguous. Germline V gene data show CDR1 as SGDLS and CDR2 as YYNGEE. Trimming took off 1 base at V and 4 bases at J, with 8 bases between the two ends. CDR3 size: 14 residues.